This TCR beta chain was recorded in a study of vaccination effects on CD4 cells after COVID-19 (dated by TCRdb to 2022 to 2024). In terms of the full investigation: Each participant received two doses of an mRNA SARS-CoV-2 vaccine, either BNT162b2 or mRNA-1273. SARS-CoV-2 spike-specific CD4+ TCR repertoires were compared before and after mRNA vaccination in COVID-19 convalescent patients and in infection-naive vaccine recipients. Cultures from other donors in the study were sequenced using the Oncomine TCR Beta short-read assay on an Illumina iSeq 100. A total of approximately 9 COVID-19 convalescent patients and a handful of SARS-CoV-2-naive healthy vaccine recipients were included in the full study.

The germline V gene gives CDR1 as SGHTA and CDR2 as FQGNSA. V is trimmed back by 2 bases and J by 6 bases, and the junction contains 11 bases that no gene match accounts for. Reading from cysteine to phenylalanine, the CDR3 counts 17 amino acids. The retained sequence is limited to the CDR3, 51 bases, with the frame set at the first base. The paper as a whole reports these results and caveats: Only a small number of convalescent patients were included, and no early post-infection timepoints were available, which limited the study. Clones induced by infection and clones induced by vaccination both contracted markedly at late timepoints after vaccination, which fits with T cell responses waning over time. In healthy vaccine recipients, vaccine-induced clones were almost all SARS-CoV-2 mono-reactive, with only 1 of 255 being cross-reactive with common cold coronaviruses.

In the ViraFEST assay, PBMC were stimulated with viral peptide pools, and antigen-specific CD4+ T cell clonotypes were then identified by expansion using TCR sequencing. After approximately 11 days of culture, CD4+ T cells were isolated with the EasySep CD4+ T cell isolation kit. The absence of prior SARS-CoV-2 infection in healthy vaccine recipients was confirmed by negative nucleocapsid antibodies before and after vaccination. About 2.1 million PBMC per well were cultured in IMDM with about 4.6% human AB serum, roughly 10 IU/ml IL-2 and gentamicin, plus 10 ug/ml peptides. On days 3 and 7, half of the culture medium was replaced with fresh IL-2-containing medium. Unless noted otherwise, every peptide stimulation condition was cultured in triplicate wells. Using Ficoll-Paque Plus gradient centrifugation, PBMC were separated from whole blood and then either used fresh or cryopreserved at -140C. The overlapping peptide pools covered the spike proteins of SARS-CoV-2 and of the common cold coronaviruses HCoV-NL63, HCoV-OC43 and HCoV-229E. Genomic DNA was extracted from cultured CD4+ T cells with the QIAamp micro DNA kit.

To note about this clone: Its antigen is currently not known. No clone much larger than this one lies a single base away; base qualities are absent.

Library generation was performed with the immunoSEQ multiplex PCR assay. DNA from the CD4+ T cells that had been cultured and isolated underwent TCR beta CDR3 sequencing. The paper's processing steps were these. Non-productive TCR sequences were removed and reads were trimmed to the CDR3 region, keeping CDR3s of at least 7 amino acids. Antigen-specific clonotypes were identified with the MANAFEST web app by comparing expansion in peptide wells against reference cultures. For clones to be considered positive, expansion at FDR<0.05 versus reference and all other wells, an odds ratio above 5, and a frequency above 0.1% in two replicate wells were required. Clonotypes significantly expanded in SARS-CoV-2 spike wells and in at least one common cold coronavirus spike condition were defined as cross-reactive. Using the stringdist R package, CDR3 similarity was measured by Levenshtein distance, and unrooted trees were constructed with ape in R 3.6.1. Imported from immuneACCESS, the table was reduced by TCRdb to in-frame sequences with V and J called. These copies leave out some clones; in studies compared against another copy, an unresolved V gene accounts for under half, and the cause of the remainder is not known. That table supplies the V and J calls and clone size; D and trimming were determined from the DNA. The sample table shows 70,000 or so clones, and 65% to 75% are seen once. Roughly 2.9% of the sample lies in the top ten.

The V and J genes are TRBV7-2 and TRBJ2-5, with 11 middle bases fitting TRBD2. The sample consisted of CD4+ T cells from PBMCs cultured with HCoV-NL63 spike peptides, taken before COVID-19 vaccination. The cell subset or site label, as the study defines it: HCoV-NL63 spike overlapping peptide pool stimulation. The TCR was taken from a human donor who received a COVID-19 vaccine. The CDR3 here reads CASSLRSLAGGIKTQYF. The DNA is as follows: TGTGCCAGCAGCTTAAGGTCTCTAGCGGGGGGTATAAAGACCCAGTACTTC.